This T cell receptor (beta chain) was captured by sequencing in a study of T cell repertoires in cytomegalovirus infection. Overall study: CMV infection plus the matching HLA type was flagged by public TCR beta signatures. General study results and limits: CMV-specific TCR beta clonotypes restricted by HLA-C dominated the ex vivo response.

This clonotype has only a few counts. The antigen is not known. A single record per CDR3 protein comes from TCRdb applying MiXCR to the reads. The sample shows around 430,000 distinct CDR3 sequences, 40% to 50% of them seen only once. The CDR3 length is 14 residues. CDR1 is LNHDA and CDR2 is SQIVND in the germline V gene (reference sequence). The junction had 10 bases not matched to a gene; V was cut back by 7 bases and J by 7 bases. This receptor was taken from a human donor in good health (CMV status not recorded). Some clones in this sample may be carry-over from other donors' samples. The sample here was cultured PBMCs, taken from culture after CMV antigen stimulation. The chain carries TRBV19 and TRBJ2-4; 7 bases line up with TRBD1. The CDR3 spells CASNPRGLGNIQYF. The CDR3 DNA reads as TGTGCCAGTAATCCAAGGGGGCTGGGGAACATTCAGTACTTC. Full variable domain (rest looked up from reference TRBV19 and TRBJ2-4): DGGITQSPKYLFRKEGQNVTLSCEQNLNHDAMYWYRQDPGQGLRLIYYSQIVNDFQKGDIAEGYSVSREKKESFPLTVTSAQKNPTAFYLCASNPRGLGNIQYFGAGTRLSVL.